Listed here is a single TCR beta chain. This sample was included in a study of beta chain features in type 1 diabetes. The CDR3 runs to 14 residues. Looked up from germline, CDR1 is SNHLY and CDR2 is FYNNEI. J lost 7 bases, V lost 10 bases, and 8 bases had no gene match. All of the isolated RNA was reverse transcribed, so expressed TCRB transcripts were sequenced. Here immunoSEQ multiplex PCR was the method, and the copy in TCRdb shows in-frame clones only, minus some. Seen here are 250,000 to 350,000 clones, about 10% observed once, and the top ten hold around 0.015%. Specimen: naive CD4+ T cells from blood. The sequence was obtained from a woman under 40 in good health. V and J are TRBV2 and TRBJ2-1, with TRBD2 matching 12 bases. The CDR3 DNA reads TGTGCCAACTATCTAGCGGGAGGGGGGAATGAGCAGTTCTTC. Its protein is CANYLAGGGNEQFF.